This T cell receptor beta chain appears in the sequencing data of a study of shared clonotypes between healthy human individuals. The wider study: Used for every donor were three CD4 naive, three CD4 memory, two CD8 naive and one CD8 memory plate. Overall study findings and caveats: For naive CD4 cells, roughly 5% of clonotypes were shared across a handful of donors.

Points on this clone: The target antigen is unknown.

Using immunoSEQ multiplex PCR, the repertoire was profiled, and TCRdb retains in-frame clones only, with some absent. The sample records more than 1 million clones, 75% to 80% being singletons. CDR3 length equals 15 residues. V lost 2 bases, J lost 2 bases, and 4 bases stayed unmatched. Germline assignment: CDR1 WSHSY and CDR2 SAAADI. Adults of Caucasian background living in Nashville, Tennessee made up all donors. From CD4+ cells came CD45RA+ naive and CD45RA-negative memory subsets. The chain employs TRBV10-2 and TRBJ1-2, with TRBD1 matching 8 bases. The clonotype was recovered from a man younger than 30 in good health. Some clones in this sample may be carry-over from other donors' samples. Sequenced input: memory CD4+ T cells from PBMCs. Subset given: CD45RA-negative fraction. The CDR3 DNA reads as TGCGCCAGCAGTGAGCCAGACAGGGGCAACTATGGCTACACCTTC. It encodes CASSEPDRGNYGYTF.